A selection of T cell receptor beta chains follows, all from one sample in a study of CD8 T cells in Susac syndrome. MiXCR, run by TCRdb on the immunoSEQ multiplex PCR reads, gives a single entry per CDR3 protein. The sample yields 100,000 to 150,000 distinct CDR3 sequences, around 94% seen once. The sequencing sample was made of CD8+ T cells from PBMCs. These receptors all stem from a human donor with Susac syndrome. The CDR3 runs from the conserved cysteine through the conserved F or W. Each record gives: D gene, J gene, V gene, clone size, CDR3 DNA, CDR3 protein. The D gene is left open where the match is weak. For some rows the clone size is stated as once, few or many, or as a class when expanded; others skip it.

d_gene: -
j_gene: TRBJ1-3
v_gene: TRBV12-3/TRBV12-4
abundance: -
CDR3nt: TGTGCCAGCAGTCCCCCCCGGGAGGGTGGAAACACCATATATTTT
CDR3aa: CASSPPREGGNTIYF

d_gene: -
j_gene: TRBJ1-4
v_gene: TRBV9
abundance: -
CDR3nt: TGTGCCAGCAGCGTAGACAGGGAGAATGAAAAACTGTTTTTT
CDR3aa: CASSVDRENEKLFF

d_gene: TRBD1
j_gene: TRBJ2-1
v_gene: TRBV2
abundance: -
CDR3nt: TGTGCCAGCAGTCAGGGACAGACGGCCAGTGAGCAGTTCTTC
CDR3aa: CASSQGQTASEQFF

d_gene: TRBD1
j_gene: TRBJ1-5
v_gene: TRBV5-4
abundance: -
CDR3nt: TGTGCCAGCAGCGACGGACAGGGGTTCAATCAGCCCCAGCATTTT
CDR3aa: CASSDGQGFNQPQHF

d_gene: -
j_gene: TRBJ1-6
v_gene: TRBV6-2/TRBV6-3
abundance: -
CDR3nt: TGTGCCAGCAGTTACTCGCCGGGGACGGTCGCTTCACCCCTCCACTTT
CDR3aa: CASSYSPGTVASPLHF

d_gene: -
j_gene: TRBJ1-1
v_gene: TRBV11-2
abundance: -
CDR3nt: TGTGCCAGCAGCCAGCCGTCCCGGGACGAACCGGGCTGGACTGAAGCTTTCTTT
CDR3aa: CASSQPSRDEPGWTEAFF

d_gene: TRBD1
j_gene: TRBJ2-5
v_gene: TRBV6-5
abundance: -
CDR3nt: TGTGCCAGCAGTTACTCGGAGGACAGGGAGCTGGAGACCCAGTACTTC
CDR3aa: CASSYSEDRELETQYF

d_gene: TRBD1
j_gene: TRBJ1-5
v_gene: TRBV4-1
abundance: -
CDR3nt: TGCGCCAGCAGCCAAGAGGTAGGGGGCTTGGGCAATCAGCCCCAGCATTTT
CDR3aa: CASSQEVGGLGNQPQHF

d_gene: TRBD1
j_gene: TRBJ2-2
v_gene: TRBV6-5
abundance: -
CDR3nt: TGTGCCAGCAGTTCCAACCGACAGGGTGAAACCGGGGAGCTGTTTTTT
CDR3aa: CASSSNRQGETGELFF

d_gene: -
j_gene: TRBJ2-7
v_gene: TRBV7-9
abundance: once
CDR3nt: TGTGCCAGCAGCTTAGCAGCCGGGGCCCCCGACGAGCAGTACTTC
CDR3aa: CASSLAAGAPDEQYF

d_gene: TRBD1
j_gene: TRBJ1-2
v_gene: TRBV30
abundance: -
CDR3nt: TGTGCCTGGAGTAGGGGACAGGGGGCCTGGGGCTACACCTTC
CDR3aa: CAWSRGQGAWGYTF

d_gene: TRBD2
j_gene: TRBJ2-1
v_gene: TRBV3-1
abundance: -
CDR3nt: TGTGCCAGCAGCCGAGGGGAGGGCCCCGGTGAGCAGTTCTTC
CDR3aa: CASSRGEGPGEQFF

d_gene: -
j_gene: TRBJ1-2
v_gene: TRBV5-6
abundance: -
CDR3nt: TGTGCCAGCAGCCTGGGGGCGGGGGAGCGGTATGGCTACACCTTC
CDR3aa: CASSLGAGERYGYTF

d_gene: -
j_gene: TRBJ2-7
v_gene: TRBV5-1
abundance: -
CDR3nt: TGCGCCAGCGGTAGGAGCTCCTACGAGCAGTACTTC
CDR3aa: CASGRSSYEQYF

d_gene: -
j_gene: TRBJ2-7
v_gene: TRBV20-1
abundance: -
CDR3nt: TGCAGTGCTGATAGGGTCCCGACCACCTACGAGCAGTACTTC
CDR3aa: CSADRVPTTYEQYF

d_gene: -
j_gene: TRBJ1-4
v_gene: TRBV7-9
abundance: -
CDR3nt: TGTGCCAGCCTCGGCAATGAAAAACTGTTTTTT
CDR3aa: CASLGNEKLFF

d_gene: TRBD1
j_gene: TRBJ2-7
v_gene: TRBV30
abundance: -
CDR3nt: TGTGCCTGGAGTAAGGGGACAGGGATAAACGAGCAGTACTTC
CDR3aa: CAWSKGTGINEQYF

d_gene: -
j_gene: TRBJ1-5
v_gene: TRBV30
abundance: -
CDR3nt: TGTGCCTGGAGTGACGGATACAATCAGCCCCAGCATTTT
CDR3aa: CAWSDGYNQPQHF

d_gene: -
j_gene: TRBJ1-5
v_gene: TRBV3-1
abundance: -
CDR3nt: TGTGCCAGCAGCCAGGCAGACAATCAGCCCCAGCATTTT
CDR3aa: CASSQADNQPQHF

d_gene: TRBD1
j_gene: TRBJ2-3
v_gene: TRBV9
abundance: -
CDR3nt: TGTGCCAGCAGGTCGGGACAGGGGACCACAGATACGCAGTATTTT
CDR3aa: CASRSGQGTTDTQYF

d_gene: TRBD2
j_gene: TRBJ2-3
v_gene: TRBV29-1
abundance: once
CDR3nt: TGCAGCGTCCAGACTAGCGGGAGATCGGATACGCAGTATTTT
CDR3aa: CSVQTSGRSDTQYF

d_gene: TRBD2
j_gene: TRBJ2-1
v_gene: TRBV20-1
abundance: -
CDR3nt: TGCAGTGCTCGAGCTCTTGGGGGAGGGGATATAGGTGAGCAGTTCTTC
CDR3aa: CSARALGGGDIGEQFF

d_gene: TRBD1
j_gene: TRBJ2-7
v_gene: TRBV29-1
abundance: -
CDR3nt: TGCAGCGCGGCCGGGACAGGGAGCTACGAGCAGTACTTC
CDR3aa: CSAAGTGSYEQYF

d_gene: TRBD1
j_gene: TRBJ1-1
v_gene: TRBV19
abundance: -
CDR3nt: TGTGCCAGTAGTGATCGACAGGGTCCTATGAACACTGAAGCTTTCTTT
CDR3aa: CASSDRQGPMNTEAFF

d_gene: TRBD2
j_gene: TRBJ2-3
v_gene: TRBV7-9
abundance: -
CDR3nt: TGTGCCAGCAGCCCCCGGGGGGCAGATACGCAGTATTTT
CDR3aa: CASSPRGADTQYF

d_gene: -
j_gene: TRBJ2-7
v_gene: TRBV11-1
abundance: -
CDR3nt: TGTGCCAGCAGCTTAGACTTCTACGAGCAGTACTTC
CDR3aa: CASSLDFYEQYF

d_gene: TRBD1
j_gene: TRBJ2-3
v_gene: TRBV12-3/TRBV12-4
abundance: -
CDR3nt: TGTGCCAGCAGTCCACAGGGGAACCCGCGCAGCACAGATACGCAGTATTTT
CDR3aa: CASSPQGNPRSTDTQYF

d_gene: -
j_gene: TRBJ1-1
v_gene: TRBV25-1
abundance: -
CDR3nt: TGTGCCAGCTCCACCCAGGACCGATCCCTAGGGACTGAAGCTTTCTTT
CDR3aa: CASSTQDRSLGTEAFF

d_gene: -
j_gene: TRBJ1-2
v_gene: TRBV20-1
abundance: -
CDR3nt: TGCAGTGCTTACCTAGCGCCGACTAATGCCTATGGCTACACCTTC
CDR3aa: CSAYLAPTNAYGYTF

d_gene: -
j_gene: TRBJ2-7
v_gene: TRBV21-1
abundance: -
CDR3nt: TGTGCCACCTATCTCTTAGACCACGAGCAGTACTTC
CDR3aa: CATYLLDHEQYF

d_gene: -
j_gene: TRBJ2-3
v_gene: TRBV6-5
abundance: -
CDR3nt: TGTGCCAGCAGGGAGCTTGGTACAGATACGCAGTATTTT
CDR3aa: CASRELGTDTQYF

d_gene: TRBD1
j_gene: TRBJ2-7
v_gene: TRBV13
abundance: once
CDR3nt: TGTGCCAGCAGCCCTCCGGGACAGGGCCGCTACGAGCAGTACTTC
CDR3aa: CASSPPGQGRYEQYF

d_gene: -
j_gene: TRBJ1-1
v_gene: TRBV9
abundance: -
CDR3nt: TGTGCCAGCAGCGTAGCTGGGCAGGGGAGCCCTGAAGCTTTCTTT
CDR3aa: CASSVAGQGSPEAFF

d_gene: -
j_gene: TRBJ2-1
v_gene: TRBV9
abundance: -
CDR3nt: TGTGCCAGCAGCGTAGGTTCCAGCGATCCGTTCTTC
CDR3aa: CASSVGSSDPFF

d_gene: -
j_gene: TRBJ2-7
v_gene: TRBV4-1
abundance: -
CDR3nt: TGCGCCAGCAGCCAAGATGGGGGGAGTACTTACGAGCAGTACTTC
CDR3aa: CASSQDGGSTYEQYF

d_gene: TRBD1
j_gene: TRBJ1-2
v_gene: TRBV27
abundance: -
CDR3nt: TGTGCCAGCAGTTTACGTTCCGGGACAGGACGCTATGGCTACACCTTC
CDR3aa: CASSLRSGTGRYGYTF

d_gene: -
j_gene: TRBJ1-1
v_gene: TRBV7-8
abundance: -
CDR3nt: TGTGCCAGCATAGGAGGGGCGGACATGAACACTGAAGCTTTCTTT
CDR3aa: CASIGGADMNTEAFF

d_gene: TRBD2
j_gene: TRBJ2-1
v_gene: TRBV5-6
abundance: -
CDR3nt: TGTGCCAGCAGCTCCCCAACGGGAGGGGCCTACAATGAGCAGTTCTTC
CDR3aa: CASSSPTGGAYNEQFF

d_gene: -
j_gene: TRBJ2-3
v_gene: TRBV6-4
abundance: -
CDR3nt: TGTGCCAGCAGTGAGACGTTGGCAGGAGGAACAGATACGCAGTATTTT
CDR3aa: CASSETLAGGTDTQYF

d_gene: TRBD1
j_gene: TRBJ2-3
v_gene: TRBV30
abundance: -
CDR3nt: TGTGCCTGGAGTGTAAGCGCAGGGGGTACAGATACGCAGTATTTT
CDR3aa: CAWSVSAGGTDTQYF

d_gene: -
j_gene: TRBJ2-7
v_gene: TRBV19
abundance: -
CDR3nt: TGTGCCAGTAGTATAGTAGGCAACGAGCAGTACTTC
CDR3aa: CASSIVGNEQYF

d_gene: -
j_gene: TRBJ1-2
v_gene: TRBV5-6
abundance: -
CDR3nt: TGTGCCAGCAGCCCGGCAGAGGTTAACTATGGCTACACCTTC
CDR3aa: CASSPAEVNYGYTF

d_gene: -
j_gene: TRBJ1-1
v_gene: TRBV3-1
abundance: -
CDR3nt: TGTGCCAGCAGCCAAGAAAGGACGGTTATGAACACTGAAGCTTTCTTT
CDR3aa: CASSQERTVMNTEAFF

d_gene: -
j_gene: TRBJ2-3
v_gene: TRBV12-3/TRBV12-4
abundance: -
CDR3nt: TGTGCCAGCAGTTTAGCGCTGGGGTCTAACACAGATACGCAGTATTTT
CDR3aa: CASSLALGSNTDTQYF

d_gene: TRBD2
j_gene: TRBJ2-7
v_gene: TRBV20-1
abundance: -
CDR3nt: TGCAGTGCTAGAGATTCAGCGGGAGCGGATTCCTACGAGCAGTACTTC
CDR3aa: CSARDSAGADSYEQYF

d_gene: TRBD2
j_gene: TRBJ2-1
v_gene: TRBV6-4
abundance: -
CDR3nt: TGTGCCAGCAGTGACTCGGCGGGGGGGTCGAATGAGCAGTTCTTC
CDR3aa: CASSDSAGGSNEQFF

d_gene: -
j_gene: TRBJ1-1
v_gene: TRBV29-1
abundance: -
CDR3nt: TGCAGCGTTGTCAGGGGACAGAACACTGAAGCTTTCTTT
CDR3aa: CSVVRGQNTEAFF

d_gene: -
j_gene: TRBJ2-7
v_gene: TRBV20-1
abundance: -
CDR3nt: TGCAGTGCTAGAGATCTCTCAGGTTCGGGTTTGGAGCAGTACTTC
CDR3aa: CSARDLSGSGLEQYF

d_gene: -
j_gene: TRBJ1-2
v_gene: TRBV28
abundance: -
CDR3nt: TGTGCCAGCGGCGGGACAACTAACTATGGCTACACCTTC
CDR3aa: CASGGTTNYGYTF